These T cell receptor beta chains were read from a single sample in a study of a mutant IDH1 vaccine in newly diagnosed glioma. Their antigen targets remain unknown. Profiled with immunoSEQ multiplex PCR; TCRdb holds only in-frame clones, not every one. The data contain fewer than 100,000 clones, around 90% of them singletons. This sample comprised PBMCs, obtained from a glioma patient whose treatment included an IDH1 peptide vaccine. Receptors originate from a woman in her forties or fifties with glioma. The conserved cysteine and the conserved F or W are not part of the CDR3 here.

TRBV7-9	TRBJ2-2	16	ASSLAVAGGRRAGELF
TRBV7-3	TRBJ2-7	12	ASSVSGSSYEQY
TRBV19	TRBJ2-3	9	AIIIGDTQY
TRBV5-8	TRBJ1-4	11	ASSIQHRDSVF
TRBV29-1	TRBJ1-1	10	SAGTVNTEAF
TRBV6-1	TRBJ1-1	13	ASSWGPGRGEGAF
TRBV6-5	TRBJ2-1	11	ASSYNGYNEQF
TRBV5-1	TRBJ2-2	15	ASSLAKLAVNTGELF
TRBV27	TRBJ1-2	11	ASSLRTGSGYT
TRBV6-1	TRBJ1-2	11	ASSPTGGYGYT
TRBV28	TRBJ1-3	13	ASSPAAGPGNTIY
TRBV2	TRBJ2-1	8	ASTGNEQF
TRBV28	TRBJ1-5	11	ASSSGYNQPQH
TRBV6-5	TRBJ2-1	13	ASRETGGLFDEQF
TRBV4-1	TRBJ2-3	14	ASSLYRGPPTDTQY
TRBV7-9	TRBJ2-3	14	ASSSLDRMGTDTQY
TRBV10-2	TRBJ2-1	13	ASSILGSAYNEQF
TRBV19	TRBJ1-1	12	ASSASRRNTEAF
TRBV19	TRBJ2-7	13	ASSVPSGSSYEQY
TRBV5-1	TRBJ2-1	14	ASSLVGLATYNEQF
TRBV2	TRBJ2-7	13	ASSVRTGGPGEQY
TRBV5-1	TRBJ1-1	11	ASSAQSNTEAF
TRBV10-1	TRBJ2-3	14	ASSETSGASTDTQY
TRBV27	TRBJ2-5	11	ASSFRRDGAQY
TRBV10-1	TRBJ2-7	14	ASSDPAGFGSYEQY
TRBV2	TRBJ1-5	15	ASSERASQYSNQPQH
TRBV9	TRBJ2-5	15	ASSPTPGQPGRETQY
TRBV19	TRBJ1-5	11	ATLQGPYQPQH
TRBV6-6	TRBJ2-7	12	ASSYQGASYEQY
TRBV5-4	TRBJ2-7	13	ASSLGGTSGYKQY
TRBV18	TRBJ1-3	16	ASSFPGTEFSSGNTIY
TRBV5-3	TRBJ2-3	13	ARSLTLLSTDTQY
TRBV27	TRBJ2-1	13	ASSVALSSYNEQF